A selection of T cell receptor beta chains follows, all from one sample in a study of T cell repertoires in aging, cancer and after chemotherapy. MiXCR was run by TCRdb on the multiplex PCR reads, yielding one entry per CDR3 protein. The table shows some 8,900 distinct CDR3 sequences, with 30% to 35% occurring only once. Sequenced: blood. These receptors originate from a human donor in good health. The CDR3 runs from the conserved cysteine through the conserved F or W. Fields, in order: CDR3 protein, CDR3 DNA, clone size, V gene, J gene, D gene. D genes are given only for firm matches. Size is omitted from some rows. Given values are once, few, many or a class for expanded clones.

CDR3aa: CASSLASEGFDTEAFF; CDR3nt: TGTGCCAGCAGCTTGGCCAGTGAAGGGTTTGACACTGAAGCTTTCTTT; abundance: -; v_gene: TRBV5-6; j_gene: TRBJ1-1; d_gene: -
CDR3aa: CASSTVQGPGARAFF; CDR3nt: TGTGCCAGCAGCACGGTACAGGGGCCCGGCGCGAGGGCTTTCTTT; abundance: medium-sized; v_gene: TRBV11-3; j_gene: TRBJ1-1; d_gene: TRBD1
CDR3aa: CASSYSTGALNTEAFF; CDR3nt: TGTGCCAGCAGTTACTCGACAGGGGCTTTGAACACTGAAGCTTTCTTT; abundance: -; v_gene: TRBV6-2/TRBV6-3; j_gene: TRBJ1-1; d_gene: TRBD1
CDR3aa: CASSLGTGANTGELFF; CDR3nt: TGTGCCAGTAGTCTCGGGACAGGGGCCAACACCGGGGAGCTGTTTTTT; abundance: few; v_gene: TRBV19; j_gene: TRBJ2-2; d_gene: TRBD1
CDR3aa: CASSSPEERGTYEQYF; CDR3nt: TGTGCCAGCAGCTCCCCGGAGGAGCGGGGGACCTACGAGCAGTACTTC; abundance: few; v_gene: TRBV5-6; j_gene: TRBJ2-7; d_gene: TRBD2
CDR3aa: CASSPAGTGGYGYTF; CDR3nt: TGTGCCAGCAGCCCGGCCGGGACAGGGGGCTATGGCTACACCTTC; abundance: few; v_gene: TRBV11-3; j_gene: TRBJ1-2; d_gene: TRBD1
CDR3aa: CSAGLAGGSEQYF; CDR3nt: TGCAGCGCAGGACTAGCGGGAGGCTCCGAGCAGTACTTC; abundance: medium-sized; v_gene: TRBV29-1; j_gene: TRBJ2-7; d_gene: TRBD2
CDR3aa: CARSGGGLGIQDNSPLHF; CDR3nt: TGTGCCCGGAGCGGTGGGGGACTGGGGATACAGGATAATTCACCCCTCCACTTT; abundance: -; v_gene: TRBV30; j_gene: TRBJ1-6; d_gene: -
CDR3aa: CASSRWGTGSNTGELFF; CDR3nt: TGTGCCAGCAGCCGATGGGGAACAGGGTCGAACACCGGGGAGCTGTTTTTT; abundance: few; v_gene: TRBV6-4; j_gene: TRBJ2-2; d_gene: -
CDR3aa: CASSPAGQGSYGYTF; CDR3nt: TGTGCCAGCAGCCCAGCAGGACAGGGTAGCTATGGCTACACCTTC; abundance: -; v_gene: TRBV7-9; j_gene: TRBJ1-2; d_gene: TRBD1
CDR3aa: CASRQGVKTTNEKLFF; CDR3nt: TGTGCCAGTAGGCAGGGGGTTAAAACAACTAATGAAAAACTGTTTTTT; abundance: -; v_gene: TRBV19; j_gene: TRBJ1-4; d_gene: TRBD1
CDR3aa: CASSMGLSEFF; CDR3nt: TGTGCCAGTAGTATGGGACTATCTGAGTTCTTC; abundance: -; v_gene: TRBV19; j_gene: TRBJ2-1; d_gene: TRBD2
CDR3aa: CASRPRTGSPLHF; CDR3nt: TGTGCCAGCAGGCCCAGGACGGGATCACCCCTCCACTTT; abundance: few; v_gene: TRBV12-3/TRBV12-4; j_gene: TRBJ1-6; d_gene: -
CDR3aa: CASRPGQNVYGYTF; CDR3nt: TGTGCCAGCAGACCGGGACAGAACGTCTATGGCTACACCTTC; abundance: -; v_gene: TRBV12-3/TRBV12-4; j_gene: TRBJ1-2; d_gene: TRBD1
CDR3aa: CASRKWGRDNSPLHF; CDR3nt: TGTGCCAGCAGGAAATGGGGGAGAGATAATTCACCCCTCCACTTT; abundance: few; v_gene: TRBV6-5; j_gene: TRBJ1-6; d_gene: -
CDR3aa: CASSLGRGNTGELFF; CDR3nt: TGTGCCAGCAGCTTGGGCAGGGGAAACACCGGGGAGCTGTTTTTT; abundance: -; v_gene: TRBV7-2; j_gene: TRBJ2-2; d_gene: -
CDR3aa: CASSVSPETSGYEQYF; CDR3nt: TGTGCCAGCAGCGTATCCCCCGAGACTAGCGGCTACGAGCAGTACTTC; abundance: -; v_gene: TRBV7-6; j_gene: TRBJ2-7; d_gene: TRBD2
CDR3aa: CASRDRGRDEQYF; CDR3nt: TGTGCCAGCAGAGACAGGGGAAGAGACGAGCAGTACTTC; abundance: -; v_gene: TRBV27; j_gene: TRBJ2-7; d_gene: TRBD1
CDR3aa: CASSFLVQGMPYNEQFF; CDR3nt: TGTGCCAGCAGTTTCTTGGTGCAGGGGATGCCCTACAATGAGCAGTTCTTC; abundance: few; v_gene: TRBV27; j_gene: TRBJ2-1; d_gene: -
CDR3aa: CASKDRGVGGNEQFF; CDR3nt: TGTGCCAGCAAAGACAGGGGGGTAGGAGGCAATGAGCAGTTCTTC; abundance: -; v_gene: TRBV6-1; j_gene: TRBJ2-1; d_gene: TRBD1
CDR3aa: CASSEGGHTGELFF; CDR3nt: TGTGCCAGCTCGGAGGGGGGGCACACCGGGGAGCTGTTTTTT; abundance: few; v_gene: TRBV6-2/TRBV6-3; j_gene: TRBJ2-2; d_gene: -
CDR3aa: CASMNNNVPYEQYF; CDR3nt: TGTGCCAGTATGAATAATAATGTTCCTTACGAGCAGTACTTC; abundance: -; v_gene: TRBV19; j_gene: TRBJ2-7; d_gene: -
CDR3aa: CASSLVGRGAYEQYF; CDR3nt: TGTGCCAGCAGCTTGGTAGGCAGAGGAGCCTACGAGCAGTACTTC; abundance: few; v_gene: TRBV5-4; j_gene: TRBJ2-7; d_gene: -
CDR3aa: CATSDSFSSGTGDGYTF; CDR3nt: TGTGCCACCAGTGATTCCTTTAGTTCAGGGACAGGGGATGGCTACACCTTC; abundance: -; v_gene: TRBV24-1; j_gene: TRBJ1-2; d_gene: TRBD1
CDR3aa: CASSLAPENSGNTIYF; CDR3nt: TGTGCCAGCAGCTTGGCCCCCGAAAACTCTGGAAACACCATATATTTT; abundance: -; v_gene: TRBV5-6; j_gene: TRBJ1-3; d_gene: -
CDR3aa: CASRPLGGASYNSPLHF; CDR3nt: TGTGCCAGCAGGCCGTTGGGGGGCGCGTCCTATAATTCACCCCTCCACTTT; abundance: -; v_gene: TRBV10-3; j_gene: TRBJ1-6; d_gene: -
CDR3aa: CASSPQGMGTEAFF; CDR3nt: TGCGCCAGCAGCCCCCAGGGGATGGGGACTGAAGCTTTCTTT; abundance: -; v_gene: TRBV11-1; j_gene: TRBJ1-1; d_gene: -
CDR3aa: CASSLTTGFRNEQFF; CDR3nt: TGTGCCAGCAGTCTAACTACAGGGTTTAGAAATGAGCAGTTCTTC; abundance: few; v_gene: TRBV6-1; j_gene: TRBJ2-1; d_gene: -
CDR3aa: CASSLALPPVDYGYTF; CDR3nt: TGTGCCAGCAGCTTGGCCCTCCCCCCGGTCGACTATGGCTACACCTTC; abundance: -; v_gene: TRBV5-5; j_gene: TRBJ1-2; d_gene: -
CDR3aa: CASSLGGSWETQYF; CDR3nt: TGTGCCAGCAGCCTAGGGGGTTCCTGGGAGACCCAGTACTTC; abundance: -; v_gene: TRBV6-6; j_gene: TRBJ2-5; d_gene: -
CDR3aa: CASSLGQGAVDTIYF; CDR3nt: TGTGCCAGCAGTTTGGGACAGGGGGCAGTCGACACCATATATTTT; abundance: -; v_gene: TRBV12-3/TRBV12-4; j_gene: TRBJ1-3; d_gene: TRBD1
CDR3aa: CATSEVGNTEAFF; CDR3nt: TGTGCCACCAGTGAGGTGGGGAACACTGAAGCTTTCTTT; abundance: few; v_gene: TRBV24-1; j_gene: TRBJ1-1; d_gene: -
CDR3aa: CATSTMTSTDTQYF; CDR3nt: TGTGCCACCAGCACAATGACTAGCACAGATACGCAGTATTTT; abundance: -; v_gene: TRBV15; j_gene: TRBJ2-3; d_gene: -
CDR3aa: CASDTGNTIYF; CDR3nt: TGTGCCAGCGACACTGGAAACACCATATATTTT; abundance: few; v_gene: TRBV19; j_gene: TRBJ1-3; d_gene: -
CDR3aa: CASSYGNRGNEKLFF; CDR3nt: TGTGCCAGCAGTTATGGTAACAGGGGAAATGAAAAACTGTTTTTT; abundance: few; v_gene: TRBV6-2/TRBV6-3; j_gene: TRBJ1-4; d_gene: TRBD1
CDR3aa: CASGSGPSYEQYF; CDR3nt: TGTGCCAGCGGGAGCGGGCCCTCCTACGAGCAGTACTTC; abundance: few; v_gene: TRBV12-3/TRBV12-4; j_gene: TRBJ2-7; d_gene: -
CDR3aa: CASSLIGETQYF; CDR3nt: TGTGCCAGCAGCTTGATCGGGGAGACCCAGTACTTC; abundance: few; v_gene: TRBV5-6; j_gene: TRBJ2-5; d_gene: -